This T cell receptor (beta chain) stems from a study of T cells in Graves' hyperthyroidism and ophthalmopathy. The CDR3 runs 15 residues. Per the germline V gene, CDR1 is SGHTA and CDR2 is FQGNSA. Amplified TCR beta CDR3 regions came from RNA transcripts. The HTBI primer set was used in a first-round RT-PCR of the TCR CDR3. Each CDR3 protein is one row after TCRdb ran MiXCR on the multiplex PCR reads. Among roughly 45,000 distinct CDR3 sequences listed, approximately 50% were seen once. With regard to this clonotype: Its antigen is not known.

Study findings and constraints: Ophthalmopathy got predicted by the model a median 6.5 months before its onset. Researchers report that a 13 V-J model separated ophthalmopathy from stable hyperthyroidism.

Patients aged 18 to 65 had newly diagnosed hyperthyroidism that had lasted under 2 months. The diagnoses drew upon clinical symptoms, serum thyroxine and TRAb, thyroid ultrasound and orbital computed tomography. The receptor was isolated from a woman in her forties or fifties with Graves' hyperthyroidism. Sequences were obtained from peripheral blood or thyroid tissue (not recorded which). The chain employs TRBV7-2 and TRBJ2-5; a possible D gene is TRBD1 (5 bases). The J call is uncertain, as TRBJ2-7 better fits the DNA end. CDR3 bases: TGTGCCAGCAGCTTAAGCTACTCAGGGCTCTACGAGCAGTACTTC. Translation: CASSLSYSGLYEQYF.